Listed here is a single T cell receptor beta chain. Authors' methods: Amplification of reference gene primers was used by the study to estimate nucleated cell counts. This table comes from immunoSEQ multiplex PCR, and its TCRdb copy is limited to in-frame clones, with some not included. D and trimming were read from the DNA, whereas the V and J calls and clone size are those reported in that table. Of roughly 410,000 clones in the sample, around 91% were seen once. This specimen comes from a study of blood T cell repertoires in COVID-19. The overall study: COVID-19 samples, acute and convalescent, were from the United States, Italy and Spain. PBMCs, B-cell-depleted T cells, or T cells were the source of the cDNA or gDNA that made up the material.

Seattle patients were enrolled during active infection and followed longitudinally. This receptor was identified in a woman between 40 and 55 years old with COVID-19, enrolled during active disease. Sequencing was done on a sample of peripheral blood.

CDR3 residues: CASSSGQGADTEAFF. CDR3 DNA sequence: TGTGCCAGCAGCTCCGGACAGGGGGCGGACACTGAAGCTTTCTTT. The gene calls are TRBV7-9 and TRBJ1-1, with 11 bases that match TRBD1. The CDR3 length is 15 residues. The germline gives CDR1 SEHNR, CDR2 FQNEAQ (reference sequence). The ends lost 4 bases at V and 3 bases at J; junction bases unmatched: 4.